This entry describes one T cell receptor beta chain. Germline is not matched at one junction end, which may reflect a read error. The data derive from a study of identical twins. This CDR3 spans 16 amino acids. The germline V gene encodes CDR1 SEHNR and CDR2 FQNEAQ (reference sequence). TCRdb passed the 5' RACE reads through MiXCR, listing each CDR3 protein once. The table records approximately 1.8 million distinct CDR3 sequences, 32% of them present only once. The TCR sequence derives from a newborn girl in good health. Material: cord blood. The chain combines TRBV7-9 with TRBJ2-5; 15 bases line up with TRBD2. The J call may be mistaken, given a closer DNA end match to TRBJ2-7. The CDR3 reads CAISLGLAGGPHEQYF. The CDR3 bases are TGCGCCATCAGCTTAGGACTAGCGGGAGGGCCCCACGAGCAGTACTTC.